This T cell receptor beta chain came from a study of a mutant IDH1 vaccine in newly diagnosed glioma (dated by TCRdb to the early 2020s). As for the study more broadly: Patients were given eight vaccinations, in weeks 1, 3, 5, 7, 11, 15, 19 and 23, which matched visits V03 through V10. Vaccination was initiated 4-6 weeks after radiotherapy alone, or concurrently with temozolomide cycles in the chemotherapy-containing groups. Of the approximately 35 treated patients, 62.5% were male and approximately 38% were female, and a mean age of approximately 40 years was recorded. Before enrollment, patients had received standard therapy of radiotherapy alone, temozolomide alone, or radiochemotherapy with temozolomide; most received the combination. Six visits were used for peripheral blood collection: V03 (baseline), V05, V07, V10, V12 and V13. For exploratory analyses, longitudinal TCRB deep sequencing was carried out in 25 treated patients wherever samples were available. The research as a whole found: Immune responses induced by the vaccine were seen in 90% to 95% of patients across multiple MHC alleles. It was noted by the authors that analyses of patient blood samples could not be reproduced owing to sample limitations. PBMC samples for TCRB deep sequencing were selected based on availability. Pseudoprogression appeared unrelated to alterations in the top peripheral T cell clonotypes detected by TCRB sequencing.

Receptor amplification or capture employed the immunoSEQ multiplex PCR assay. Following the manufacturer's protocol, the hsTCRB Kit was used to amplify rearranged TCR beta chain sequences. An Illumina MiSeq was used to sequence the TCRB libraries. Processing in the source paper ran as follows. Demultiplexing, trimming and gene mapping were performed with the kit vendor's proprietary platform. TCRdb's version of the immuneACCESS table is confined to in-frame rearrangements and falls short of the full clone set. An unresolved V gene accounts for under half of the shortfall where checked; the remainder is of unknown origin. V and J calls and clone size are those listed in that table; D and trimming were worked out from the DNA. This sample comprises about 40,000 clones, approximately 91% of them detected only once. Clones ranked in the top ten supply 2.6% of the sample. A distance of 10 bases separates the germline ends of V and J, which lose 3 bases and 8 bases respectively. From the cysteine through the phenylalanine, the CDR3 covers 12 amino acids. The retained sequence is limited to the CDR3, 36 bases, with the frame set at the first base. The germline V gene specifies SGHTA as CDR1 and FQGNSA as CDR2.

A note on this clone: This clone's antigen is unknown. No much larger clone is present one base from it, and per-base qualities are unavailable.

The time point label on this specimen signifies: week 5, during vaccination. Every vaccine dose consisted of 300 ug of a 20-mer mutant IDH1 peptide in Montanide, administered subcutaneously together with topical imiquimod. All donors had newly diagnosed IDH1-mutant astrocytomas of WHO grade 3 or 4 that showed loss of nuclear ATRX. The samples were drawn from NOA16, a multicentre, single-arm, open-label phase I trial in Germany that tested a mutant IDH1 peptide vaccine in humans for the first time. The DNeasy Blood and Tissue Kit was used to extract genomic DNA from EDTA blood for TCRB sequencing. The receptor was derived from a middle-aged man with glioma. The chain is encoded by TRBV7-2 joined to TRBJ1-2, with TRBD1 perhaps the D gene, on 6 matching bases. Sequences were derived from PBMCs, sampled from a glioma patient whose treatment included an IDH1 peptide vaccine. The CDR3: CASSFHRDGYTF. The base sequence is TGTGCCAGCAGCTTTCACAGGGACGGCTACACCTTC. Here the CDR3 is joined to the reference TRBV7-2 and TRBJ1-2 genes, and the full variable domain is: GAGVSQSPSNKVTEKGKDVELRCDPISGHTALYWYRQSLGQGLEFLIYFQGNSAPDKSGLPSDRFSAERTGGSVSTLTIQRTQQEDSAVYLCASSFHRDGYTFGSGTRLTVV.